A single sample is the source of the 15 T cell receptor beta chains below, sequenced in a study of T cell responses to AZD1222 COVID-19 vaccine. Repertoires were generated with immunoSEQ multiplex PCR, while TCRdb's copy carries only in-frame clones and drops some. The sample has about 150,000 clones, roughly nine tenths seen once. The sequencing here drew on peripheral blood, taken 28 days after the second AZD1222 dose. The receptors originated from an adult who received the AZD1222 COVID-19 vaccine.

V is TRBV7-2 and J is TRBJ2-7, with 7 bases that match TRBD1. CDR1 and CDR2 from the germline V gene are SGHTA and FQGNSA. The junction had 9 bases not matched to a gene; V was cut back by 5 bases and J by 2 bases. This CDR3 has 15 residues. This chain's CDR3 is CASSPPPTGTYEQYF. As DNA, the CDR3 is TGTGCCAGCAGCCCCCCCCCGACAGGGACCTACGAGCAGTACTTC.

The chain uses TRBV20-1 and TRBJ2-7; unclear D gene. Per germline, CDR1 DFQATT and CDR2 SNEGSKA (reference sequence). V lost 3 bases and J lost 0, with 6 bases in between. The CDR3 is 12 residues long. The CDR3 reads CSASASSYEQYF. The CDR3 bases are TGCAGTGCTAGTGCAAGCTCCTACGAGCAGTACTTC.

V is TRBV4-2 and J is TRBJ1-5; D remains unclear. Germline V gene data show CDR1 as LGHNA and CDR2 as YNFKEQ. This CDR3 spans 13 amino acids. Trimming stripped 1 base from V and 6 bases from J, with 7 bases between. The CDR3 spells CASSQAVGQPQHF. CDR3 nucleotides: TGTGCCAGCAGCCAAGCGGTGGGTCAGCCCCAGCATTTT.

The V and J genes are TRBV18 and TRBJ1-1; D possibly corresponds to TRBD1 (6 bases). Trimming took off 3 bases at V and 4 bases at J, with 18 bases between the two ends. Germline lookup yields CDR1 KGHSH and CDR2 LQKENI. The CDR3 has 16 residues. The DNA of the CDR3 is TGTGCCAGCTCACCCATACAGGGTGGTCAAGGCACTGAAGCTTTCTTT. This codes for CASSPIQGGQGTEAFF.

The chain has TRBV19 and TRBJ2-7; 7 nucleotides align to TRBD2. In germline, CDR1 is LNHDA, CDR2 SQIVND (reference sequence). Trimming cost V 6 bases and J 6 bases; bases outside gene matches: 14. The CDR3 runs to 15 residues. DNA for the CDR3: TGTGCCAGTAGCACCTCTTGGGCGGGAGTAGGCGAGCAGTACTTC. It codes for CASSTSWAGVGEQYF. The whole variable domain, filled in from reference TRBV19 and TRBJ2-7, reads DGGITQSPKYLFRKEGQNVTLSCEQNLNHDAMYWYRQDPGQGLRLIYYSQIVNDFQKGDIAEGYSVSREKKESFPLTVTSAQKNPTAFYLCASSTSWAGVGEQYFGPGTRLTVT.

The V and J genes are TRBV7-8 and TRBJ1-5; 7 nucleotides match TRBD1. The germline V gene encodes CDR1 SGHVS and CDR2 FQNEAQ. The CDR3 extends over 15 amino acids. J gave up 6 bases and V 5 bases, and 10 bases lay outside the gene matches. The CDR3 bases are TGTGCCAGCAGCGAGCAAGGGACAGCTGGTCAGCCCCAGCATTTT. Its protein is CASSEQGTAGQPQHF.

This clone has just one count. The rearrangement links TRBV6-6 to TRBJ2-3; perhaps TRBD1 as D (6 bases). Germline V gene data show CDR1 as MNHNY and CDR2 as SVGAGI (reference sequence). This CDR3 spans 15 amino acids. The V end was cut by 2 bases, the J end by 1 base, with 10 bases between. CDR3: CASSYPWTGTDTQYF. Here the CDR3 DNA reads TGTGCCAGCAGTTACCCTTGGACAGGCACAGATACGCAGTATTTT.

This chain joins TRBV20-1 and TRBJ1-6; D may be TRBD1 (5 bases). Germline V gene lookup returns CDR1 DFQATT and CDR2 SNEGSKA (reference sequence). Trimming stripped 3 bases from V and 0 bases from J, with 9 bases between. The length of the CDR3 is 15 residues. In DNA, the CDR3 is TGCAGTGCTAGTGGGGGGAGCTCCTATAATTCACCCCTCCACTTT. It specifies CSASGGSSYNSPLHF.

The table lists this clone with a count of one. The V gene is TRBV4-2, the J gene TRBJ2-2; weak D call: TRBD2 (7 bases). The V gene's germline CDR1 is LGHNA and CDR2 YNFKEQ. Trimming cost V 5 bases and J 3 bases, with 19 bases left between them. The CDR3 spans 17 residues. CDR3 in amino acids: CASSKGGSSGYTGELFF. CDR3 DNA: TGTGCCAGCAGCAAGGGGGGGTCTAGCGGTTACACCGGGGAGCTGTTTTTT.

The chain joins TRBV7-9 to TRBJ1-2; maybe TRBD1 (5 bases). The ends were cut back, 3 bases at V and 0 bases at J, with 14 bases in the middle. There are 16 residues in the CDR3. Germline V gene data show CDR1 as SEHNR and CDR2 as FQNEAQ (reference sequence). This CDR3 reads CASSLGLESSNYGYTF. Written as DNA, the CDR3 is TGTGCCAGCAGCTTGGGACTGGAGTCCTCTAACTATGGCTACACCTTC.

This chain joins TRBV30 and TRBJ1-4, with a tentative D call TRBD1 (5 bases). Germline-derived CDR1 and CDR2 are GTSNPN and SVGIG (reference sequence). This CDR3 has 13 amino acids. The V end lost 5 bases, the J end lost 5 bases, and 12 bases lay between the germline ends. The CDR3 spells CAWSGTANEKLFF. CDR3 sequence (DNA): TGTGCCTGGTCCGGGACGGCCAATGAAAAACTGTTTTTT.

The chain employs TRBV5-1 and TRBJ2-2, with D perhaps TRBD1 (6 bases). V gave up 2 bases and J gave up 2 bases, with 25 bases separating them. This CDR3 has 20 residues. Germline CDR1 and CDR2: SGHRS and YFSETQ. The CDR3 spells CASSFENVDRWWDNTGELFF. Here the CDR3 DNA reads TGCGCCAGCAGCTTTGAAAACGTGGACAGATGGTGGGATAACACCGGGGAGCTGTTTTTT.

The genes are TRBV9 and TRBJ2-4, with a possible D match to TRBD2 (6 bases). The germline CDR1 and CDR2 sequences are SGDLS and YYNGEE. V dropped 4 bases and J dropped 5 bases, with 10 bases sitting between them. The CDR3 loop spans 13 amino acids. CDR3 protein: CASSSGGENIQYF. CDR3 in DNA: TGTGCCAGCAGCAGTGGCGGGGAAAACATTCAGTACTTC.

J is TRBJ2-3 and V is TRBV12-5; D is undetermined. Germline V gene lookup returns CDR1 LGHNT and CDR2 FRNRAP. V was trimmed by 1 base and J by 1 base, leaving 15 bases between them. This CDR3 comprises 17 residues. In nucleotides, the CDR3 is TGTGCTAGTGGTTTGGCCCCGCCGCCCTACGGCACAGATACGCAGTATTTT. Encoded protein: CASGLAPPPYGTDTQYF.

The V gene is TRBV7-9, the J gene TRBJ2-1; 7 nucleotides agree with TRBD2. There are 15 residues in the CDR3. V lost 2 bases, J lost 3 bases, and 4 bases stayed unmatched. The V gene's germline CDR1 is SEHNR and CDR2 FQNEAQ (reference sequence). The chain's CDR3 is CASSLPGGYYNEQFF. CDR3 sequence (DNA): TGTGCCAGCAGCTTACCGGGAGGCTACTACAATGAGCAGTTCTTC.